The 15 T cell receptor beta chains reported below all come from one sample, sequenced in a study of Ad26.COV2.S vaccination and SARS-CoV-2 variants. Repertoires were generated with immunoSEQ multiplex PCR, while TCRdb's copy carries only in-frame clones and drops some. The profile covers about 450,000 clones, with roughly 87% appearing a single time and about 2.5% taken by the ten largest. Treatment reported: some 19 received Ad26.COV2.S at low or high dose, single or two shots; about 5 received placebo; per-sample allocation not given. It was on day 63 after the first vaccine or placebo injection that samples were taken. This specimen was peripheral blood, taken in a trial of Ad26.COV2.S vaccine versus placebo. These receptors were taken from a person aged 18-65 years who received the Ad26.COV2.S COVID-19 vaccine or a placebo.

The genes are TRBV7-2 and TRBJ2-3; D unresolved. The CDR3 sequence is 13 residues long. Germline CDR1 SGHTA, CDR2 FQGNSA. V was trimmed by 1 base and J by 0 bases, leaving 2 bases between them. In nucleotides, the CDR3 is TGTGCCAGCAGCTTAGACAGCACAGATACGCAGTATTTT. It specifies CASSLDSTDTQYF.

The chain recombines TRBV5-1 with TRBJ2-2, with D hard to call. The V end lost 1 base, the J end lost 4 bases, and 20 bases lay between the germline ends. The germline CDR1 and CDR2 sequences are SGHRS and YFSETQ. The CDR3 has 18 residues. CDR3 in amino acids: CASSLRSGGTMFTGELFF. CDR3 bases: TGCGCCAGCAGCTTGCGGTCGGGCGGTACGATGTTCACCGGGGAGCTGTTTTTT.

The rearrangement links TRBV21-1 to TRBJ2-7; the table's D call, TRBD2, has no DNA check behind it. TRBV21-1 is a documented pseudogene. The CDR3 runs to 14 residues. In nucleotides, the CDR3 is TGTGCCAGCAGCAAAGGTGGGGGGGGCCGGGAGCAGTACGTC. Translating gives CASSKGGGGREQYV.

The chain combines TRBV5-6 with TRBJ1-4; 7 positions agree with TRBD1. Germline values: CDR1 SGHDT, CDR2 YYEEEE. Trimming removed 6 bases from V and 4 bases from J; junction bases left unmatched: 12. The CDR3 covers 16 residues. The CDR3 is CASTYFWGQNNEKLFF. The CDR3 nucleotides read TGTGCCAGCACCTACTTTTGGGGACAGAATAATGAAAAACTGTTTTTT.

V is TRBV5-4 and J is TRBJ1-2; TRBD1 might be the D (5 bases). The CDR3 has 15 amino acids. Germline CDR1 reads SGHNT; CDR2 reads YYREEE (reference sequence). The ends were cut back, 4 bases at V and 4 bases at J, with 17 bases in the middle. CDR3 region: CASSPRDLNIYGYTF. The CDR3, as DNA: TGTGCCAGCAGCCCCCGGGACCTTAACATCTATGGCTACACCTTC.

V gene TRBV6-5 combines with J gene TRBJ2-7, with D maybe TRBD1 (6 bases). Between the trimmed V and J ends, which lost 6 bases and 3 bases, there was a span of 15 bases. CDR1 is MNHEY, CDR2 SVGAGI, per germline. The CDR3 spans 14 residues. CDR3 bases: TGTGCCAGCAGACACCCAGACAGGAGCTACGAGCAGTACTTC. This translates into CASRHPDRSYEQYF.

The chain links TRBV4-1 to TRBJ2-5; 8 positions agree with TRBD2. Per germline, CDR1 MGHRA and CDR2 YSYEKL. The CDR3 covers 15 residues. V trimming: 4 bases; J trimming: 5 bases; junction bases outside the gene matches: 9. The CDR3 is CASSPRSGGAETQYF. CDR3 bases: TGCGCCAGCAGCCCCCGATCCGGGGGGGCGGAGACCCAGTACTTC.

The chain has TRBV28 and TRBJ2-7, with 7 bases identical to TRBD2. Losses at the gene ends were 5 bases for V and 1 base for J; bases not matched to a gene: 5. CDR3 length equals 14 residues. Germline lookup yields CDR1 MDHEN and CDR2 SYDVKM. Here the CDR3 DNA reads TGTGCCAGCAGTCCGGGCGGGGGTTCCTACGAGCAGTACTTC. Translated, it gives CASSPGGGSYEQYF.

V is TRBV19 and J is TRBJ1-5, with D perhaps matching TRBD1 (6 bases). This CDR3 is 16 amino acids long. V was pared by 9 bases and J by 5 bases, with 23 bases between. Germline CDR1 and CDR2: LNHDA and SQIVND (reference sequence). CDR3 nucleotides: TGTGCCAGCCAACAGGGTAAGGTCTGGGATGATCAGCCCCAGCATTTT. It codes for CASQQGKVWDDQPQHF.

The rearrangement joins TRBV10-3 to TRBJ1-6, with a possible D match to TRBD1 (5 bases). Germline V gene lookup returns CDR1 ENHRY and CDR2 SYGVKD. The CDR3 sequence is 14 residues long. Trimming cost V 6 bases and J 8 bases, with 14 bases left between them. CDR3 DNA: TGTGCCATCAGGGGCCCCCTGGGGGATTCACCCCTCCACTTT. Encoded protein: CAIRGPLGDSPLHF.

This clone was seen just once. This rearrangement joins TRBV5-4 to TRBJ1-6, with no clear D. The ends were cut back, 2 bases at V and 8 bases at J, with 11 bases in the middle. CDR1 is SGHNT and CDR2 is YYREEE in the germline V gene (reference sequence). This CDR3 spans 14 amino acids. The CDR3 coding sequence is TGTGCCAGCAGCTTAATGGAGGGCCATTCACCCCTCCACTTT. It encodes CASSLMEGHSPLHF.

The chain has TRBV7-2 and TRBJ2-7; possible D gene TRBD1, 6 bases. This CDR3 contains 13 residues. Germline V lookup: CDR1 SGHTA, CDR2 FQGNSA. With 2 bases removed from V and 4 bases from J, the gap between germline ends came to 9 bases. CDR3 sequence (DNA): TGTGCCAGCAGCTTACAGGGGTATTACGAGCAGTACGTC. It encodes CASSLQGYYEQYV.

The chain is built from TRBV11-2 and TRBJ2-7, with no clear D. The CDR3 totals 12 residues. CDR1 is SGHAT and CDR2 is FQNNGV in the germline V gene. Trimming shortened V by 1 base and J by 4 bases, and 5 bases separated the two germline ends. CDR3 in DNA: TGTGCCAGCAGCTTAGTCGGGTACGAGCAGTACGTC. This gives the protein CASSLVGYEQYV.

V usage is TRBV7-2 and J usage is TRBJ2-1; 16 bases match TRBD2. This CDR3 contains 18 residues. The germline V gene has CDR1 SGHTA and CDR2 FQGNSA. J was trimmed by 8 bases and V by 5 bases; bases with no gene match: 12. Here the CDR3 reads CASSRGLAGGPRFDEQFF. The CDR3 DNA reads as TGTGCCAGCAGCCGGGGACTAGCGGGAGGGCCCAGGTTTGATGAGCAGTTCTTC.

This clone has just one count. This CDR3 is CASSLKRLGSYNEQFF. As DNA, the CDR3 is TGTGCCAGCAGCCTTAAAAGGTTGGGGTCCTACAATGAGCAGTTCTTC. V and J are TRBV3-1 (or the pseudogene TRBV3-2) and TRBJ2-1; unclear D gene. Trimming removed 4 bases at V and 1 base at J, with 14 bases between. CDR1 LGHDT and CDR2 YNNKEL come from the germline V gene (reference sequence). The CDR3 runs 16 residues.